A single sample is the source of the 25 T cell receptor beta chains below, sequenced in a study of blood T cell repertoires in COVID-19. TCRdb's copy holds only in-frame clones and misses some; the assay was immunoSEQ multiplex PCR. The top ten clones hold 28% of a sample with around 71,000 clones, about 80% of them seen once. The sequenced sample was peripheral blood. Receptors were obtained from a man aged 65 to 79 with acute or convalescent COVID-19.

The chain carries TRBV6-6 and TRBJ1-1, with D unresolved. Trimming took 2 bases from V and 4 from J, leaving 11 bases between them. The germline CDR1 and CDR2 sequences are MNHNY and SVGAGI (reference sequence). The length of the CDR3 is 14 residues. Here the CDR3 reads CASSYGEAGTEAFF. CDR3 DNA: TGTGCCAGCAGTTACGGGGAAGCGGGCACTGAAGCTTTCTTT.

The table lists this clone with a few counts. The chain links TRBV12-5 to TRBJ2-7; 10 positions agree with TRBD2. CDR1 is LGHNT and CDR2 is FRNRAP in the germline V gene. J lost 4 bases, V lost 7 bases, and 10 bases had no gene match. The CDR3 sequence is 15 residues long. As DNA, the CDR3 is TGTGCTAGTGTGGCTAGCGGGAGAATAACTTACGAGCAGTACTTC. This codes for CASVASGRITYEQYF.

The chain links TRBV7-3 to TRBJ2-3; 10 nucleotides match TRBD2. Germline CDR1 and CDR2: SGHTA and FQGTGA. The CDR3 contains 16 residues. V was clipped by 5 bases and J by 4 bases; unmatched bases: 9. The CDR3 nucleotides read TGTGCCAGCAGCCGGGCTAGCGGGAGTCCCGCAGATACGCAGTATTTT. Translated, it gives CASSRASGSPADTQYF.

This clone has ten or more counts. The chain has TRBV24-1 and TRBJ1-2, with 8 nucleotides matching TRBD1. From germline, CDR1 is KGHDR and CDR2 SFDVKD. V was pared by 8 bases and J by 3 bases, with 4 bases of the junction left unmatched. The CDR3 is 13 residues long. CDR3 sequence (DNA): TGTGCCACCAAAGGACAGGGTTACTATGGCTACACCTTC. It is translated as CATKGQGYYGYTF.

The gene calls are TRBV7-7 and TRBJ2-1, with 8 nucleotides matching TRBD2. The CDR3 length is 13 residues. The ends lost 8 bases at V and 8 bases at J; junction bases unmatched: 8. CDR1 SSHAT and CDR2 FNYEAQ come from the germline V gene (reference sequence). The CDR3 loop reads CASAREGHYEQFF. The CDR3 coding sequence is TGTGCCAGCGCCCGGGAGGGCCACTATGAGCAGTTCTTC.

This clone was recorded only once. V is TRBV6-2 or TRBV6-3 and J is TRBJ2-7, with 8 bases that match TRBD1. CDR1 and CDR2 (germline): MNHEY, SVGEGT. This CDR3 has 14 residues. The ends lost 5 bases at V and 5 bases at J; junction bases unmatched: 8. CDR3 coding DNA: TGTGCCAGCAGTAACCCAGGGGGCCCCAACGAGCAGTACTTC. Its protein is CASSNPGGPNEQYF.

The rearrangement links TRBV5-1 to TRBJ2-1; TRBD2 agrees at 12 bases. This CDR3 comprises 13 residues. Germline V gene lookup returns CDR1 SGHRS and CDR2 YFSETQ. V lost 7 bases and J lost 7; bases outside the gene matches: 3. The CDR3, as DNA: TGCGCCAGCGGACTAGCGGGACTAAATGAGCAGTTCTTC. It encodes CASGLAGLNEQFF.

This chain connects TRBV30 to TRBJ1-1, with D hard to call. This CDR3 spans 14 amino acids. Trimming removed 3 bases at V and 0 bases at J, with 11 bases between. Germline CDR1 and CDR2: GTSNPN and SVGIG (reference sequence). CDR3 region: CAWSAGAMNTEAFF. In DNA form, the CDR3 reads TGTGCCTGGAGCGCGGGAGCTATGAACACTGAAGCTTTCTTT.

The chain uses TRBV15 and TRBJ2-1; D unresolved. The germline gives CDR1 LNHNV, CDR2 YYDKDF (reference sequence). The length of the CDR3 is 15 residues. Trimming removed 1 base from V and 7 bases from J, with 14 bases in between. CDR3 in amino acids: CATSRGNFLLNEQFF. The CDR3 DNA reads as TGTGCCACCAGCAGAGGGAACTTCCTACTAAATGAGCAGTTCTTC.

The rearrangement joins TRBV5-6 to TRBJ2-4, with TRBD2 as a possible D gene (5 bases). Per germline, CDR1 SGHDT and CDR2 YYEEEE. V was shortened by 2 bases and J by 6 bases, with 12 bases between the two germline ends. This CDR3 is built from 14 residues. The CDR3 sequence is CASSLRAGRNIQYF. CDR3 nucleotide sequence: TGTGCCAGCAGCTTAAGGGCGGGTAGAAACATTCAGTACTTC.

The chain recombines TRBV6-1 with TRBJ2-7, with unresolved D. The length of the CDR3 is 13 residues. Germline V CDR1 and CDR2: MNHNS, SASEGT. V gave up 0 bases and J gave up 4 bases, with 7 bases separating them. In nucleotides, the CDR3 is TGTGCCAGCAGTGAAGCTAAAATTTACGAGCAGTACTTC. Amino acids: CASSEAKIYEQYF.

The J gene is TRBJ2-3, the V gene TRBV2; 8 positions agree with TRBD2. The length of the CDR3 is 15 residues. V gave up 6 bases and J gave up 2 bases; unmatched junction bases: 7. The germline CDR1 and CDR2 sequences are SNHLY and FYNNEI. For the CDR3, the DNA is TGTGCCAGCAGACTCGGGACTAGTCACACAGATACGCAGTATTTT. Translation gives CASRLGTSHTDTQYF.

The J gene is TRBJ2-1, the V gene TRBV11-3, with D possibly being TRBD1 (5 bases). The CDR3 consists of 15 residues. V dropped 5 bases and J dropped 4 bases, with 15 bases sitting between them. The germline CDR1 and CDR2 sequences are SGHNT and YENEEA. Here the CDR3 reads CASSLQAGIYNEQFF. The CDR3 region has the DNA TGTGCCAGCAGCCTTCAGGCAGGGATATACAATGAGCAGTTCTTC.

This sequence joins TRBV2 and TRBJ1-1; 7 bases fit TRBD1. Trimming removed 7 bases from V and 5 bases from J; junction bases left unmatched: 13. Per germline, CDR1 SNHLY and CDR2 FYNNEI. There are 15 residues in the CDR3. CDR3 in DNA: TGTGCCAGCAATGTAATTCCCGGACAGGCGACTGAAGCTTTCTTT. This codes for CASNVIPGQATEAFF.

The CDR3 bases are TGTGCCAGCAGCGGGACAGTCTACGAAAAACTGTTTTTT. Protein product: CASSGTVYEKLFF. This chain uses TRBV7-8 with TRBJ1-4; TRBD1 matches 7 bases. The CDR3 consists of 13 residues. With 5 bases clipped from V and 8 bases from J, the junction kept 5 bases outside the gene matches. Germline CDR1 reads SGHVS; CDR2 reads FQNEAQ. The whole variable domain, filled in from reference TRBV7-8 and TRBJ1-4, reads GAGVSQSPRYKVAKRGQDVALRCDPISGHVSLFWYQQALGQGPEFLTYFQNEAQLDKSGLPSDRFFAERPEGSVSTLKIQRTQQEDSAVYLCASSGTVYEKLFFGSGTQLSVL.

The chain links TRBV3-1 (or the pseudogene TRBV3-2) to TRBJ2-3, with D unclear. The ends were cut back, 2 bases at V and 4 bases at J, with 7 bases in the middle. CDR1 is LGHDT and CDR2 is YNNKEL in the germline V gene (reference sequence). The CDR3 consists of 13 residues. CDR3 region: CASSQPPADTQYF. CDR3 coding DNA: TGTGCCAGCAGCCAACCCCCGGCAGATACGCAGTATTTT.

The CDR3 nucleotides are TGTGCCAGCAGTTTCTCGGACAGGCCGAGCTCTGGGGCCAACGTCCTGACTTTC. It translates to CASSFSDRPSSGANVLTF. The chain couples TRBV28 to TRBJ2-6; 7 positions match TRBD1. Germline V gene lookup returns CDR1 MDHEN and CDR2 SYDVKM. This CDR3 spans 18 amino acids. J was trimmed by 0 bases and V by 3 bases; bases with no gene match: 8.

This chain connects TRBV2 to TRBJ1-4; 9 bases fit TRBD1. Germline CDR1 and CDR2: SNHLY and FYNNEI. This CDR3 comprises 15 residues. Trimming took 1 base from V and 6 from J; bases not matched to a gene: 3. The CDR3 DNA reads as TGTGCCAGCAGTGAAGACAGGGGGCGCCATGAAAAACTGTTTTTT. Its translation: CASSEDRGRHEKLFF.

This chain uses TRBV5-4 with TRBJ1-4; D unclear. Trimming left V 4 bases short and J 7 bases short, with 11 bases between. Germline V gene data show CDR1 as SGHNT and CDR2 as YYREEE (reference sequence). The CDR3 length is 13 residues. The CDR3 DNA follows: TGTGCCAGCAGCCCCCCGGGAGGTGAAAAACTGTTTTTT. Its protein is CASSPPGGEKLFF.

The rearrangement uses TRBV4-1 and TRBJ2-3; the match to TRBD2 covers 8 bases. Losses at the gene ends were 4 bases for V and 6 bases for J; bases not matched to a gene: 12. CDR3 length: 16 amino acids. The germline CDR1 and CDR2 sequences are MGHRA and YSYEKL. The CDR3 is CASSLPRPSGRDTQYF. CDR3 DNA: TGCGCCAGCAGCCTGCCCCGGCCTAGCGGGCGGGATACGCAGTATTTT.

The rearrangement uses TRBV20-1 and TRBJ2-5; the D gene is possibly TRBD1 (6 bases). There are 13 residues in the CDR3. The V end was cut by 3 bases, the J end by 5 bases, with 13 bases between. Germline lookup yields CDR1 DFQATT and CDR2 SNEGSKA (reference sequence). DNA of the CDR3: TGCAGTGCTAGTGCCCCACAGGGTGAGACCCAGTACTTC. It is translated as CSASAPQGETQYF.

V is TRBV11-2 and J is TRBJ2-7; D remains unclear. The V gene's germline CDR1 is SGHAT and CDR2 FQNNGV. Trimming cost V 1 base and J 1 base, with 8 bases left between them. CDR3 length: 14 residues. CDR3 sequence reads: CASSLAATSYEQYF. The CDR3 DNA reads as TGTGCCAGCAGCTTAGCCGCCACATCCTACGAGCAGTACTTC.

This clone was seen more than once but under ten times. V usage is TRBV11-3 and J usage is TRBJ2-1; possible D gene TRBD2, 5 bases. The CDR3 loop spans 16 amino acids. V lost 5 bases and J 2 bases, leaving 16 bases between the germline ends. Germline CDR1 is SGHNT and CDR2 is YENEEA. CDR3 region: CASSKSGTPPYNEQFF. The DNA of the CDR3 is TGTGCCAGCAGCAAGAGCGGTACCCCCCCCTACAATGAGCAGTTCTTC.

The V call is TRBV30, the J call TRBJ1-5; TRBD1 matches at 9 bases. V shed 5 bases and J 6 bases; nucleotides not matched to a gene: 11. The V gene's germline CDR1 is GTSNPN and CDR2 SVGIG (reference sequence). This CDR3 has 15 amino acids. CDR3: CAWGKQGAGIQPQHF. In DNA, the CDR3 is TGTGCCTGGGGAAAACAGGGGGCAGGAATTCAGCCCCAGCATTTT.

The chain is built from TRBV6-2 or TRBV6-3 and TRBJ2-7; 10 positions agree with TRBD2. Germline V lookup: CDR1 MNHEY, CDR2 SVGEGT. The CDR3 contains 16 residues. With V trimmed by 4 bases and J by 4 bases, 10 bases remained unmatched. For the CDR3, the DNA is TGTGCCAGCAGTTTCCCCCTAGCGGGAGAGTCTTACGAGCAGTACTTC. The encoded protein is CASSFPLAGESYEQYF.